The entry below gives a single T cell receptor beta chain sequence along with its context. Its target is unknown. The sample is drawn from a study of cytomegalovirus exposure and HLA in healthy donors. Study results and caveats: Many donors shared some public TCRs, even though most TCR sequences were rare. Researchers counted around 160 TCR beta chains as cytomegalovirus-associated. Cytomegalovirus status, reportedly, was diagnosed with high specificity and sensitivity by the classifier.

Only in-frame clones appear in the TCRdb table, and some are missing; sequencing was by immunoSEQ multiplex PCR. The top ten clones hold about 5.4% of a sample with approximately 59,000 clones, 80% to 95% of them seen once. The donors were part of the validation cohort of 100 to 150 subjects. That cohort was separate from the first cohort, which comprised fewer than 800 subjects. The CDR3 sequence is 15 residues long. This sequence joins TRBV21-1 and TRBJ1-1; the table's D gene call, TRBD1, was not cross checked with the DNA. TRBV21-1 has pseudogene status. The sequenced sample was PBMCs. The receptor was derived from a young man in good health and CMV-seropositive. CDR3 DNA sequence: TGCCTCCGGGACAGGGAAAGGCGAAGAAACACTGAAGCTTTCTTT. The encoded protein is CLRDRERRRNTEAFF.